The clone carrying this TCR beta chain was detected a few times. Its antigen remains unknown. The data belong to a study of T cell repertoires in cytomegalovirus infection. The CDR3 is 15 amino acids. Between the trimmed V and J ends, which lost 5 bases and 3 bases, there was a span of 16 bases. In germline, CDR1 is SGHTA, CDR2 FQGNSA. Using its own MiXCR run on the reads, TCRdb lists one record per CDR3 protein. Of some 590,000 distinct CDR3 sequences in the sample, 40% were seen once. Sample: cultured PBMCs, taken from culture after CMV antigen stimulation. This chain links TRBV7-2 with TRBJ1-2, with a possible D match to TRBD1 (6 bases). The receptor was isolated from a human donor in good health (CMV status not recorded). Some clones in this sample may be carry-over from other donors' samples. The CDR3 reads CASSLQGSHDYGYTF. DNA of the CDR3: TGTGCCAGCAGCCTACAGGGAAGCCATGACTATGGCTACACCTTC. Combining the CDR3 with reference TRBV7-2 and TRBJ1-2 gives the whole variable domain GAGVSQSPSNKVTEKGKDVELRCDPISGHTALYWYRQSLGQGLEFLIYFQGNSAPDKSGLPSDRFSAERTGGSVSTLTIQRTQQEDSAVYLCASSLQGSHDYGYTFGSGTRLTVV.